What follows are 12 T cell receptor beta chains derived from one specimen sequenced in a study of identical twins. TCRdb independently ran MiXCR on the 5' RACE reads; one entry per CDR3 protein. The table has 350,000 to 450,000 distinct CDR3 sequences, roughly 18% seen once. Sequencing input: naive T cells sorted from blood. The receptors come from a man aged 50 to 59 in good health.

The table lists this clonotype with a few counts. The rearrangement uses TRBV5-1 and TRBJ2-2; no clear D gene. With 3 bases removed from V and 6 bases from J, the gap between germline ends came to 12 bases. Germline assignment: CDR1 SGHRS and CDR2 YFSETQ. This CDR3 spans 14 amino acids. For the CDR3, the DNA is TGCGCCAGCAGCTCGAACGATGGGGCCGGGGAGCTGTTTTTT. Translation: CASSSNDGAGELFF.

CDR3 nucleotide sequence: TGTGCCAGCAGCTTCCAAGCGGGAGAAGGAGAGACCCAGTACTTC. This sequence encodes CASSFQAGEGETQYF. The chain recombines TRBV7-7 with TRBJ2-5; 8 bases are a match to TRBD2. The CDR3 sequence is 15 residues long. From germline, CDR1 is SSHAT and CDR2 FNYEAQ (reference sequence). The V segment lost 3 bases and the J segment 4 bases; nucleotides outside the gene matches: 7.

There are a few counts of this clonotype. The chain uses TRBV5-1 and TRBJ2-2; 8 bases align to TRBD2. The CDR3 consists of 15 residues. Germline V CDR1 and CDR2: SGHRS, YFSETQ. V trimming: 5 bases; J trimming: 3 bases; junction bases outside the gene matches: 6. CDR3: CASSPKREYTGELFF. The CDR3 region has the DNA TGCGCCAGCAGTCCTAAGCGGGAGTACACCGGGGAGCTGTTTTTT.

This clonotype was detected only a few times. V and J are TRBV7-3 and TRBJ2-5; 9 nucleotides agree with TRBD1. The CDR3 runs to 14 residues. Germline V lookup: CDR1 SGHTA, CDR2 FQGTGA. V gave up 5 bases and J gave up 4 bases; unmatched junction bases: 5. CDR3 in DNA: TGTGCCAGCAGCGCTACAGGGGGCAGAGAGACCCAGTACTTC. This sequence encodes CASSATGGRETQYF.

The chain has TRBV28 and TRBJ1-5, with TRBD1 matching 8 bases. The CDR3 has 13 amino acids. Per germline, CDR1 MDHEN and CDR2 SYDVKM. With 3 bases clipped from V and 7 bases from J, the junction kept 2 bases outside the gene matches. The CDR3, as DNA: TGTGCCAGCAGTTTTAACAGGGGGCAGCCCCAGCATTTT. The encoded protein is CASSFNRGQPQHF.

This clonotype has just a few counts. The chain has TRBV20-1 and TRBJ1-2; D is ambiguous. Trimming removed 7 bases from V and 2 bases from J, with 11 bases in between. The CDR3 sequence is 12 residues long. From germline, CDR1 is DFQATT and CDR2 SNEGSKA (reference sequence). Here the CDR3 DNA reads TGCAGTGTGGCCGGACCGAACTATGGCTACACCTTC. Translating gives CSVAGPNYGYTF.

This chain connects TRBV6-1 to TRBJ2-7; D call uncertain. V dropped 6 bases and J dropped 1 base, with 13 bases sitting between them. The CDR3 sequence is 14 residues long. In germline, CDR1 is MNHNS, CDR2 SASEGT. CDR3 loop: CASSPRADSYEQYF. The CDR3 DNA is TGTGCCAGCAGCCCACGGGCGGATTCCTACGAGCAGTACTTC.

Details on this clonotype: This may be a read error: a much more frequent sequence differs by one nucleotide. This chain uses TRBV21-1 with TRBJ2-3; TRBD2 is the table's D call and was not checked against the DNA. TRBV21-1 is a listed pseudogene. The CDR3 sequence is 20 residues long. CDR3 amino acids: CASSPRYLAPKRASTDTQYF. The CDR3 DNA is TGTGCCAGCAGCCCCAGGTATCTAGCACCTAAACGCGCTAGCACAGATACGCAGTATTTT.

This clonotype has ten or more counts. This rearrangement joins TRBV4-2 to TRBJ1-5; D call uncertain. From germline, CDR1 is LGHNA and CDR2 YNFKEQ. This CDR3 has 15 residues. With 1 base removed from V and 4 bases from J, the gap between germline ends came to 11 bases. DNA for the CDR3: TGTGCCAGCAGCCAAGCCGGGCACTCGAATCAGCCCCAGCATTTT. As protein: CASSQAGHSNQPQHF.

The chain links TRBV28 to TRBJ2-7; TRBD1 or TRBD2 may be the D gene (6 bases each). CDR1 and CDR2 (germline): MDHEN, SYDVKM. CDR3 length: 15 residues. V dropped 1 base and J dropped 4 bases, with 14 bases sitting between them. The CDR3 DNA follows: TGTGCCAGCAGTTTATTGGGGGGCGCAGGGTACGAGCAGTACTTC. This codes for CASSLLGGAGYEQYF. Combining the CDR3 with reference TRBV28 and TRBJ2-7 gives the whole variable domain DVKVTQSSRYLVKRTGEKVFLECVQDMDHENMFWYRQDPGLGLRLIYFSYDVKMKEKGDIPEGYSVSREKKERFSLILESASTNQTSMYLCASSLLGGAGYEQYFGPGTRLTVT.

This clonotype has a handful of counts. The CDR3 nucleotides are TGTGCCAGCAGGCTACACAGGGGTTCCCACAATGAGCAGTTCTTC. Protein sequence: CASRLHRGSHNEQFF. This chain links TRBV6-1 with TRBJ2-1; 7 bases map to TRBD1. CDR1 MNHNS and CDR2 SASEGT come from the germline V gene. V shed 6 bases, J shed 5 bases, and the junction held 10 bases outside the gene matches. CDR3 size: 15 residues.

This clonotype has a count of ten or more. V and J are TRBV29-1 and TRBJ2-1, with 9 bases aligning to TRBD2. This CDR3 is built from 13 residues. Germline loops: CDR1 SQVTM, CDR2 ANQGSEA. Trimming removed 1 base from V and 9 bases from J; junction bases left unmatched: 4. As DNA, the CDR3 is TGCAGCGTTGAAGTTCTAGCGGGGAGTGAGCAGTTCTTC. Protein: CSVEVLAGSEQFF.